Following are 19 T cell receptor beta chains from one sample sequenced in a study of immune cell composition in non-small cell lung cancer (dated by TCRdb to between 2016 and 2019). Library preparation employed the immunoSEQ multiplex PCR assay. Sourced from immuneACCESS, this table was stored by TCRdb with only in-frame sequences that have V and J called. A share of the clones is absent; for the studies checked, an unresolved V gene accounts for under half, and the remainder has no known explanation. The sample table records some 3,200 clones; roughly 84% of these occur just once. Together, the top ten hold 35% to 40% of the sample. The sample was lung tumor tissue. The receptors here all came from a human donor with non-small cell lung cancer.

Judged by abundance, this clone is medium-sized. The chain has TRBV19 and TRBJ1-6; D perhaps matches TRBD1 (6 bases). With 3 bases removed from V and 7 bases from J, the gap between germline ends came to 16 bases. This CDR3 contains 16 residues. Looked up from germline, CDR1 is LNHDA and CDR2 is SQIVND (reference sequence). The CDR3 sequence: CASSIGWDIGNSPLHF. CDR3 in DNA: TGTGCCAGTAGTATTGGATGGGACATCGGAAATTCACCCCTCCACTTT. The complete variable domain, with remaining parts taken from reference TRBV19 and TRBJ1-6, reads DGGITQSPKYLFRKEGQNVTLSCEQNLNHDAMYWYRQDPGQGLRLIYYSQIVNDFQKGDIAEGYSVSREKKESFPLTVTSAQKNPTAFYLCASSIGWDIGNSPLHFGNGTRLTVT.

The J gene is TRBJ2-1, the V gene TRBV7-9; D might be TRBD1 (5 bases). The V end lost 3 bases, the J end lost 6 bases, and 6 bases lay between the germline ends. Germline V gene lookup returns CDR1 SEHNR and CDR2 FQNEAQ (reference sequence). This CDR3 has 12 residues. The CDR3 DNA sequence: TGTGCCAGCAGCTTTCAGGGCAATGAGCAGTTCTTC. Translating gives CASSFQGNEQFF. The full variable domain, in which reference TRBV7-9 and TRBJ2-1 provide the parts outside the CDR3, is DTGVSQNPRHKITKRGQNVTFRCDPISEHNRLYWYRQTLGQGPEFLTYFQNEAQLEKSRLLSDRFSAERPKGSFSTLEIQRTEQGDSAMYLCASSFQGNEQFFGPGTRLTVL.

The sample holds a few counts of this clone. V gene TRBV21-1 combines with J gene TRBJ2-1; the table gives TRBD1 as D, unverified against the DNA. TRBV21-1 is annotated as a pseudogene. This CDR3 spans 14 amino acids. The CDR3 loop reads CASSSRGRGDEQFF. CDR3 bases: TGTGCCAGCAGCAGCAGGGGGCGGGGTGATGAGCAGTTCTTC.

The V gene is TRBV28, the J gene TRBJ1-6; D possibly corresponds to TRBD1 (5 bases). This CDR3 contains 14 residues. The V gene lost 3 bases and the J gene lost 10 bases, with 13 bases spanning the gap. Germline CDR1 and CDR2: MDHEN and SYDVKM. The CDR3 DNA follows: TGTGCCAGCAGTTTGTATAGGGGTGGCTCACCCCTCCACTTT. It translates to CASSLYRGGSPLHF. The full variable domain, in which reference TRBV28 and TRBJ1-6 provide the parts outside the CDR3, is DVKVTQSSRYLVKRTGEKVFLECVQDMDHENMFWYRQDPGLGLRLIYFSYDVKMKEKGDIPEGYSVSREKKERFSLILESASTNQTSMYLCASSLYRGGSPLHFGNGTRLTVT.

The chain joins TRBV2 to TRBJ2-3; 9 positions match TRBD1. Germline assignment: CDR1 SNHLY and CDR2 FYNNEI. The CDR3 is 15 residues long. Unmatched junction bases numbered 6, after V lost 5 bases and J lost 3 bases. The CDR3 protein is CASSRTGVRTDTQYF. The CDR3 bases are TGTGCCAGCAGTAGGACAGGGGTACGGACAGATACGCAGTATTTT.

The chain couples TRBV4-1 to TRBJ1-4; D is unclear. V lost 1 base to trimming and J lost 4 bases, with 7 bases between them. Germline CDR1 MGHRA, CDR2 YSYEKL. The CDR3 length is 14 residues. The CDR3 sequence: CASSQGQFNEKLFF. CDR3 nucleotides: TGCGCCAGCAGCCAAGGGCAGTTTAATGAAAAACTGTTTTTT.

The V and J genes are TRBV18 and TRBJ1-2; D gene unclear. The germline V and J ends were trimmed by 6 bases and 6 bases, with 14 bases remaining between them. The CDR3 runs to 13 residues. CDR1 is KGHSH, CDR2 LQKENI, per germline. The CDR3 here is CASSLSPEDGYTF. CDR3 DNA sequence: TGTGCCAGCTCCCTATCTCCGGAGGATGGCTACACCTTC.

This sequence joins TRBV5-1 and TRBJ1-2; the D is unclear. This CDR3 region has 14 residues. The V and J ends lost 5 bases and 6 bases respectively, with 17 bases between them. The germline gives CDR1 SGHRS, CDR2 YFSETQ. For the CDR3, the DNA is TGCGCCAGCAGATGGAACACGGGGTACGATGGCTACACCTTC. Translating gives CASRWNTGYDGYTF.

The chain has TRBV19 and TRBJ2-3; 9 bases are shared with TRBD2. This CDR3 region has 17 residues. Germline V gene lookup returns CDR1 LNHDA and CDR2 SQIVND (reference sequence). Trimming at V came to 5 bases and at J to 0 bases, leaving 9 bases not matched to a gene. CDR3 region: CASSPQTSGSSTDTQYF. For the CDR3, the DNA is TGTGCCAGTAGTCCTCAGACTAGCGGCTCTAGCACAGATACGCAGTATTTT. The full variable domain, in which reference TRBV19 and TRBJ2-3 provide the parts outside the CDR3, is DGGITQSPKYLFRKEGQNVTLSCEQNLNHDAMYWYRQDPGQGLRLIYYSQIVNDFQKGDIAEGYSVSREKKESFPLTVTSAQKNPTAFYLCASSPQTSGSSTDTQYFGPGTRLTVL.

This clone was seen once. V is TRBV9 and J is TRBJ2-5, with TRBD1 matching 10 bases. V dropped 4 bases and J dropped 5; count of bases not matched to a gene: 8. The CDR3 has 15 amino acids. Germline assignment: CDR1 SGDLS and CDR2 YYNGEE. The chain's CDR3 is CASSPGTGALETQYF. CDR3 nucleotide sequence: TGTGCCAGCAGCCCCGGGACAGGGGCGCTGGAGACCCAGTACTTC. The whole variable domain, filled in from reference TRBV9 and TRBJ2-5, reads DSGVTQTPKHLITATGQRVTLRCSPRSGDLSVYWYQQSLDQGLQFLIQYYNGEERAKGNILERFSAQQFPDLHSELNLSSLELGDSALYFCASSPGTGALETQYFGPGTRLLVL.

A single count supports this clone. The chain joins TRBV7-2 to TRBJ2-2, with TRBD1 as a possible D gene (6 bases). The CDR3 is made up of 16 amino acids. Germline V gene sequence: CDR1 SGHTA, CDR2 FQGNSA. The V end was cut by 5 bases, the J end by 0 bases, with 13 bases between. CDR3: CASSLGGHANTGELFF. The CDR3 nucleotides read TGTGCCAGCAGCCTAGGGGGACACGCGAACACCGGGGAGCTGTTTTTT.

The chain employs TRBV6-5 and TRBJ1-6; D gene uncertain. Trimming cost V 7 bases and J 7 bases, with 17 bases left between them. Germline values: CDR1 MNHEY, CDR2 SVGAGI. The CDR3 contains 15 residues. CDR3 amino acids: CASTPDSGGNSPLHF. CDR3 nucleotide sequence: TGTGCCAGCACCCCGGACTCGGGAGGAAATTCACCCCTCCACTTT.

This chain joins TRBV15 and TRBJ2-7; maybe TRBD2 (6 bases). The CDR3 extends over 12 amino acids. V was clipped by 5 bases and J by 6 bases, with 11 bases between them. Germline CDR1 and CDR2: LNHNV and YYDKDF (reference sequence). In nucleotides, the CDR3 is TGTGCCACCAGCCGCCCCGGGGGCGAGCAGTACTTC. Translated, it gives CATSRPGGEQYF. The variable domain in full, with the rest retrieved from reference TRBV15 and TRBJ2-7, is DAMVIQNPRYQVTQFGKPVTLSCSQTLNHNVMYWYQQKSSQAPKLLFHYYDKDFNNEADTPDNFQSRRPNTSFCFLDIRSPGLGDTAMYLCATSRPGGEQYFGPGTRLTVT.

The J gene is TRBJ1-5, the V gene TRBV10-3; tentatively, D is TRBD1 (6 bases). The CDR3 loop spans 13 amino acids. Trimming shortened V by 4 bases and J by 4 bases, and 8 bases separated the two germline ends. Germline V gene data show CDR1 as ENHRY and CDR2 as SYGVKD. DNA of the CDR3: TGTGCCATCAGTGGACAGGAAAATCAGCCCCAGCATTTT. Amino acids: CAISGQENQPQHF.

The genes are TRBV10-2 and TRBJ1-2; 10 positions match TRBD1. There are 16 residues in the CDR3. CDR1 WSHSY and CDR2 SAAADI come from the germline V gene. With 7 bases clipped from V and 0 bases from J, the junction kept 8 bases outside the gene matches. CDR3 residues: CASTPGQGVPNYGYTF. DNA for the CDR3: TGCGCCAGCACCCCCGGACAGGGGGTCCCTAACTATGGCTACACCTTC.

The chain is built from TRBV27 and TRBJ2-2, with TRBD2 matching over 8 bases. Germline V gives CDR1 MNHEY, CDR2 SMNVEV (reference sequence). V lost 3 bases to trimming and J lost 6 bases; unmatched junction nucleotides: 3. The CDR3 covers 14 residues. CDR3 sequence (DNA): TGTGCCAGCAGTTTGGGAGCGGGGGCCGGGGAGCTGTTTTTT. Residues: CASSLGAGAGELFF.

The rearrangement joins TRBV25-1 to TRBJ1-1; tentative D call: TRBD1 (5 bases). The CDR3 is 17 amino acids. V was clipped by 1 base and J by 1 base, with 16 bases between them. Germline V gene lookup returns CDR1 MGHDK and CDR2 SYGVNS. CDR3 nucleotides: TGTGCCAGCAGTGAATCCAGGAGGGGAGGCGGGAACACTGAAGCTTTCTTT. This codes for CASSESRRGGGNTEAFF. Drawing the rest from reference TRBV25-1 and TRBJ1-1, the complete variable domain is EADIYQTPRYLVIGTGKKITLECSQTMGHDKMYWYQQDPGMELHLIHYSYGVNSTEKGDLSSESTVSRIRTEHFPLTLESARPSHTSQYLCASSESRRGGGNTEAFFGQGTRLTVV.

CDR3 residues: CASSPGETQYF. The CDR3 DNA is TGTGCCAGCTCACCCGGGGAGACCCAGTACTTC. The gene calls are TRBV18 and TRBJ2-5; no definite D call. The V end was cut by 3 bases, the J end by 5 bases, with 4 bases between. The CDR3 spans 11 residues. The V gene's germline CDR1 is KGHSH and CDR2 LQKENI.

The chain joins TRBV19 to TRBJ2-1; D gene uncertain. The CDR3 consists of 13 residues. V lost 2 bases, J lost 8 bases, and 10 bases lay in between. In germline, CDR1 is LNHDA, CDR2 SQIVND (reference sequence). The CDR3 DNA is TGTGCCAGTAGTATAAACCGGGTGGATGAGCAGTTCTTC. Its translation: CASSINRVDEQFF.